This note documents a single T cell receptor (beta chain) sequence. What it binds is not known. This record belongs to a study of T cell responses to AZD1222 COVID-19 vaccine. Sequencing was performed with immunoSEQ multiplex PCR; in TCRdb, only in-frame clones are kept and a portion is missing. The sample has approximately 89,000 clones, around nine tenths seen once; the top ten hold approximately 5%. The CDR3 is made up of 17 amino acids. CDR1 is KGHDR, CDR2 SFDVKD, per germline. Trimming left V 2 bases short and J 3 bases short, with 18 bases between. Study-level findings and limits: Spike as a whole was targeted by vaccine-associated CD4 TCRs, dominant at 160-218 and 743-854.

Sequencing used peripheral blood, obtained 28 days after the second AZD1222 dose. The V gene is TRBV24-1, the J gene TRBJ2-5; D unclear. The clonotype originates from an adult who received the AZD1222 COVID-19 vaccine. CDR3 sequence reads: CATSDWRLGAKEETQYF. DNA for the CDR3: TGTGCCACCAGTGATTGGCGGCTGGGCGCTAAGGAAGAGACCCAGTACTTC.